This is a list of T cell receptor beta chains from one sample in a study of blood T cell repertoires in COVID-19. Profiled with immunoSEQ multiplex PCR; TCRdb holds only in-frame clones, not every one. The table has approximately 120,000 clones, about 90% seen once; the top ten hold 2.1%. The sample comprised peripheral blood. The receptors come from a man between 50 and 59 years old with COVID-19, enrolled during active disease. Both conserved end residues are part of each CDR3. Each record gives: V gene, clone size, J gene, D gene, CDR3 DNA, CDR3 protein. A D gene is named only where the DNA matches it firmly. Not all rows give a size; the values are once, few, many and, for expanded clones, a class.

>TRBV3-1/TRBV3-2|.|TRBJ2-1|TRBD2
TGTGCCAGCAGCCAAGCGAGCGGGAGACCCTCCTACAATGAGCAGTTCTTC
CASSQASGRPSYNEQFF
>TRBV7-3|.|TRBJ2-2|.
TGTGCCAGCAGCTCGATTGGGTTGGGGCCAGCCAACACCGGGGAGCTGTTTTTT
CASSSIGLGPANTGELFF
>TRBV3-1/TRBV3-2|.|TRBJ2-5|TRBD1
TGTGCCAGCAGCCAAGGCACAGGGGGCACCGAGACCCAGTACTTC
CASSQGTGGTETQYF
>TRBV18|.|TRBJ2-1|.
TGTGCCAGCTCACCGTCAGGAACCCCACTCGGCAATGAGCAGTTCTTC
CASSPSGTPLGNEQFF
>TRBV7-9|.|TRBJ2-7|.
TGTGCCAGCAGCCCTCCTTCAGGGCGCGCCGAGCAGTACTTC
CASSPPSGRAEQYF
>TRBV6-5|once|TRBJ2-3|.
TGTGCCAGCAGGAGGAGGGAGAGGGTGGGAGATACGCAGTATTTT
CASRRRERVGDTQYF
>TRBV5-4|.|TRBJ1-2|.
TGTGCCAGCGGAAACAGGGACCACGGCTACACCTTC
CASGNRDHGYTF
>TRBV10-3|.|TRBJ2-7|TRBD2
TGTGCCATCAGCATAGGGACTAGCGGGACCTCCTACGAGCAGTACTTC
CAISIGTSGTSYEQYF
>TRBV6-5|.|TRBJ2-1|TRBD2
TGTGCCAGCAGTCCGGGACTAGCGTCTGAGCAGTTCTTC
CASSPGLASEQFF
>TRBV3-1/TRBV3-2|.|TRBJ2-2|.
TGTGCCAGCAGCCAAAAGATACAGTCGACACCCGGGGAGCTGTTTTTT
CASSQKIQSTPGELFF
>TRBV20-1|.|TRBJ1-1|.
TGCAGTGCCCCCAGGGGTTTCTTT
CSAPRGFF
>TRBV7-9|.|TRBJ1-2|.
TGTGCCAGCAGCGCCGAAAACGGGGGGCATAGCTATGGCTACACCTTC
CASSAENGGHSYGYTF
>TRBV5-1|.|TRBJ2-2|TRBD2
TGCGCCAGCAGCGCGGGCCGGACTAGCGGGAGTCCTGACACCGGGGAGCTGTTTTTT
CASSAGRTSGSPDTGELFF
>TRBV3-1/TRBV3-2|.|TRBJ2-5|.
TGTGCCAGCAGCCTCCTCGTCCAGGGTGAGACCCAGTACTTC
CASSLLVQGETQYF
>TRBV24-1|.|TRBJ2-5|.
TGTGCCACCAGTGACACGGGGTGGGAGACCCAGTACTTC
CATSDTGWETQYF
>TRBV30|.|TRBJ1-2|TRBD1
TGTGCCTGGGTATGGACAGGGGGACTTGGCTACACCTTC
CAWVWTGGLGYTF
>TRBV5-1|.|TRBJ1-2|.
TGCGCCAGCAGCGGGACACAAAGGGACTATGGCTACACCTTC
CASSGTQRDYGYTF
>TRBV12-5|.|TRBJ2-3|.
TGTGCTAGTGGTGTCGGGGAAGATACGCAGTATTTT
CASGVGEDTQYF
>TRBV6-6|.|TRBJ1-4|TRBD1
TGTGCCAGCAGTTACGTCGGGACAGGGGTTGAAAAACTGTTTTTT
CASSYVGTGVEKLFF
>TRBV29-1|.|TRBJ2-7|.
TGCAGCGTTGCGTCCGGCGGGTTTGGGGACGAGCAGTACTTC
CSVASGGFGDEQYF
>TRBV6-5|.|TRBJ1-1|.
TGTGCCAGCAGCTCCGTGAACACTGAAGCTTTCTTT
CASSSVNTEAFF
>TRBV10-3|.|TRBJ1-1|TRBD1
TGTGCCATCAGTCCCGGGACAGGGTCGAACACTGAAGCTTTCTTT
CAISPGTGSNTEAFF
>TRBV5-1|.|TRBJ2-5|TRBD2
TGCGCCAGCAGCTTGGAGGGGCGGGAGCAAGAGACCCAGTACTTC
CASSLEGREQETQYF
>TRBV2|.|TRBJ1-6|.
TGTGCCAGCAGACAGGACCCGCCACCCCTCCACTTT
CASRQDPPPLHF
>TRBV24-1|.|TRBJ2-1|TRBD2
TGTGCCACCAGTGATTTGAGTAGCGGGGGTATCAATGAGCAGTTCTTC
CATSDLSSGGINEQFF
>TRBV7-2|.|TRBJ2-3|TRBD2
TGTGCCAGCAGTTCGCTAGCGGGAGCAGATACGCAGTATTTT
CASSSLAGADTQYF
>TRBV24-1|.|TRBJ2-7|.
TGTGCCACCAGTGATTCGGGTCGCGAGCAGTACTTC
CATSDSGREQYF
>TRBV11-2|.|TRBJ2-3|TRBD2
TGTGCCAGCAGACTAGCGGGAGGGCCTGGGTATTTT
CASRLAGGPGYF
>TRBV3-1/TRBV3-2|.|TRBJ1-2|TRBD1
TGTGCCAGCAGCCCTACCCGACAGGGAAACGGCTACACCTTC
CASSPTRQGNGYTF
>TRBV4-2|.|TRBJ1-1|.
TGTGCCAGCAGCCAAGATACCCCGCGCAAGAACACTGAAGCTTTCTTT
CASSQDTPRKNTEAFF
>TRBV20-1|.|TRBJ2-4|TRBD2
TGCAGTGCTAGTTCGGGACTAGCGATATCGTCCAAAAACATTCAGTACTTC
CSASSGLAISSKNIQYF
>TRBV28|.|TRBJ2-3|.
TGTGCCAGCAGTCCCGGGACAACTAGCACAGATACGCAGTATTTT
CASSPGTTSTDTQYF
>TRBV3-1/TRBV3-2|.|TRBJ1-2|TRBD1
TGTGCCAGCAGCCATCAGGGGGCGTCTGGCTACACCTTC
CASSHQGASGYTF
>TRBV30|once|TRBJ2-1|TRBD1
TGTGCCGGTCAGGACAGGGGGCTCAATGAGCAGTTCTTC
CAGQDRGLNEQFF
>TRBV5-1|.|TRBJ1-2|TRBD1
TGCGCCAGCAGCCCTCCGGGACAGGGTAGTGGCTACACCTTC
CASSPPGQGSGYTF
>TRBV6-2/TRBV6-3|once|TRBJ2-7|.
TGTGCCAGCAGTAAAGGGCTAGCGAAGGACGAGCAGTACTTC
CASSKGLAKDEQYF
>TRBV11-2|.|TRBJ2-7|TRBD2
TGTGCCAGCAGCGCCGGACTAGCGGGAGTTGAAGAGCAGTACTTC
CASSAGLAGVEEQYF
>TRBV10-3|.|TRBJ2-5|TRBD2
TGTGCCATCAGAGACGGGACTAGCGAGAAGACCCAGTACTTC
CAIRDGTSEKTQYF
>TRBV4-1|.|TRBJ2-1|.
TGCGCCAGCAGCCAAGTGGCGGACTTGGGTGAGCAGTTCTTC
CASSQVADLGEQFF
>TRBV28|.|TRBJ2-1|TRBD2
TGTGCCAGCAGCTCTCCAACTAGCGGGAGGCCTCAACCGTTCTTC
CASSSPTSGRPQPFF
>TRBV19|.|TRBJ2-2|TRBD1
TGTGCCAGTAACTCCCGGGGCAGGGGGTACGTCGGGGAGCTGTTTTTT
CASNSRGRGYVGELFF
>TRBV28|.|TRBJ1-5|TRBD1
TGTGCCAGCATTTTGACAGGGGGCGGGCAGCCCCAGCATTTT
CASILTGGGQPQHF
>TRBV19|.|TRBJ2-6|.
TGTGCCAGTAGTCCCCGGGTTCCAAGCTCTGGGGCCAACGTCCTGACTTTC
CASSPRVPSSGANVLTF